Listed below are T cell receptor beta chains from one sample, sequenced in a study of tumor-infiltrating lymphocytes in primary liver carcinoma. TCRdb recomputed calls from the multiplex PCR reads with MiXCR, one row per CDR3 protein. The data hold about 120,000 distinct CDR3 sequences, with around 70% observed a single time. What was sequenced was tumor-adjacent normal liver tissue. The receptors stem from a woman in her sixties with primary liver carcinoma and hepatitis B virus infection. The CDR3 runs from the conserved cysteine through the conserved F or W. D genes are given only for firm matches. Clone size, where shown, is once, few, many, or a class for clones that have expanded.

NA TRBJ2-4 TRBV11-2 TRBD2 CASSLGRLLSGRDNQYF TGTGCCAGCAGCTTAGGCAGGCTACTAAGCGGGAGGGACAATCAGTACTTC
NA TRBJ2-7 TRBV11-3 NA CHSSLSGGYEQYF TGTCACAGCAGCTTATCTGGCGGCTACGAGCAGTACTTT
NA TRBJ2-3 TRBV28 NA CASSLPRDKYF TGTGCCAGCAGTTTGCCTAGAGACAAGTATTTT
NA TRBJ2-6 TRBV4-2 NA CVSSQEKFYGANVLTF TGTGTCAGCAGCCAAGAAAAATTCTATGGGGCCAACGTCCTGACTTTC
NA TRBJ2-2 TRBV6-5 NA CANRDGDRETGELFF TGTGCCAACAGGGATGGGGATCGGGAGACCGGGGAGCTGTTTTTT
NA TRBJ2-5 TRBV6-6 NA CASSYSFAEGETQYF TGTGCCAGCAGTTACTCGTTTGCGGAGGGAGAGACCCAGTACTTC
NA TRBJ2-7 TRBV11-2 NA CASKGITYEQYF TGTGCCAGCAAGGGAATTACGTACGAGCAGTACTTC
NA TRBJ2-3 TRBV5-4 TRBD2 CASSFGSQAGADTQYF TGTGCCAGCAGTTTCGGGTCCCAAGCGGGAGCAGATACGCAGTATTTT
many TRBJ1-5 TRBV6-6 NA CASSYSTGGGFQPQHF TGTGCCAGCAGTTACTCCACCGGGGGAGGTTTTCAGCCCCAGCATTTT
many TRBJ1-5 TRBV25-1 NA CASSEQGFSQPQHF TGTGCCAGCAGTGAACAGGGTTTTAGTCAGCCCCAGCATTTT
many TRBJ2-7 TRBV29-1 TRBD2 CSATSGAVSYEQYF TGCAGCGCTACTAGCGGGGCCGTCTCCTACGAGCAGTACTTC
NA TRBJ2-3 TRBV5-1 NA CASSSEDTQYF TGCGCCAGCAGCTCGGAAGATACGCAGTATTTT
many TRBJ2-1 TRBV5-1 NA CASSLGAIQFF TGCGCCAGCAGCTTGGGAGCCATACAGTTCTTC
NA TRBJ2-2 TRBV7-9 TRBD2 CANSTNTGLALDTGELFF TGTGCCAACAGCACCAACACGGGACTAGCGCTCGACACCGGGGAGCTGTTTTTT
many TRBJ2-3 TRBV29-1 TRBD2 CSASGTSGPTDTQYF TGCAGCGCCTCCGGGACTAGCGGACCCACAGATACGCAGTATTTT
once TRBJ2-2 TRBV4-1 NA CASSQVDLGFPTGELFF TGTGCCAGCAGCCAAGTAGACTTGGGATTTCCGACCGGGGAGCTGTTTTTT
NA TRBJ2-3 TRBV6-5 NA CATSYSSLTSTDTQYF TGTGCCACCAGTTACTCTAGCCTGACTAGCACAGATACGCAGTATTTT
NA TRBJ1-1 TRBV6-5 NA CASSYRLNAEAFF TGTGCCAGCAGTTATAGATTGAACGCTGAAGCTTTCTTT
NA TRBJ2-1 TRBV11-2 NA CPSSLDLMGGGDEQFF TGTCCCAGCAGCTTAGATCTGATGGGTGGAGGCGATGAGCAGTTCTTC
NA TRBJ1-5 TRBV29-1 NA CRVVFPVARNQPQHF TGCAGGGTTGTCTTCCCAGTGGCACGCAATCAGCCCCAGCATTTT
medium-sized TRBJ2-7 TRBV11-1 NA CASSGTGYEQYF TGTGCCAGCAGCGGGACCGGCTACGAGCAGTACTTC
once TRBJ1-1 TRBV6-6 TRBD1 CASTGTVNTEVFF TGTGCCAGCACCGGGACAGTGAACACTGAAGTTTTCTTT
NA TRBJ2-7 TRBV12-3/TRBV12-4 NA CVSTQHLRTRGDEQYF TGTGTCAGCACTCAACACCTTCGGACACGAGGGGACGAGCAGTACTTC
NA TRBJ2-2 TRBV29-1 NA CRVGGGPGYTGELFF TGCAGGGTTGGAGGGGGACCCGGTTACACCGGGGAGCTGTTTTTT
many TRBJ2-1 TRBV4-1 NA CASSQAPDGSNEQFF TGCGCCAGCAGCCAAGCCCCCGACGGGTCCAATGAGCAGTTCTTC
NA TRBJ2-2 TRBV19 TRBD1 CASSNPNRGYTGELFF TGTGCCAGTAGTAACCCCAACAGGGGTTACACCGGGGAGCTGTTTTTT
NA TRBJ2-5 TRBV11-3 NA CASSLEEVQYF TGTGCCAGCAGCTTAGAAGAGGTCCAGTACTTC
few TRBJ2-1 TRBV10-1 TRBD2 CASSLGTRYNEQFF TGCGCCAGCAGTCTCGGGACTAGATACAATGAGCAGTTCTTC
NA TRBJ2-7 TRBV12-3/TRBV12-4 NA CARSLVRQVNYEQYF TGTGCCAGGAGTTTAGTTCGACAGGTCAACTACGAGCAGTATTTC
NA TRBJ2-3 TRBV11-2 TRBD2 CASSPPGTRAQYF TGTGCCAGCAGCCCGCCAGGGACTAGGGCGCAGTATTTT
NA TRBJ2-7 TRBV6-5 NA CASNRSSRVLGYEQYF TGTGCCAGCAACAGGTCTAGCCGAGTTTTAGGCTACGAACAGTACTTC
many TRBJ1-4 TRBV5-6 NA CASSLAGASIEKLFF TGTGCCAGCAGCTTGGCGGGGGCGTCGATTGAAAAACTGTTTTTT
few TRBJ2-4 TRBV12-3/TRBV12-4 NA CASSIPGRGLAKNIQYF TGTGCCAGCTCGATCCCCGGGCGGGGCCTAGCCAAAAACATTCAGTACTTC
NA TRBJ1-3 TRBV29-1 NA CSVGVGGGNTIYF TGCAGCGTTGGTGTGGGAGGTGGAAACACTATATATTTT
many TRBJ2-7 TRBV4-1 NA CASSQDRGGVGTYEQYF TGCGCCAGCAGCCAAGACCGCGGCGGAGTTGGGACCTACGAGCAGTACTTC
once TRBJ2-1 TRBV12-3/TRBV12-4 TRBD2 CVSCTTGTNGRYEQFF TGTGTCAGCTGTACCACCGGGACTAACGGGAGATACGAGCAGTTCTTC
many TRBJ1-1 TRBV10-2 NA CASSDPTNTEAFF TGCGCCAGCAGTGACCCTACGAACACTGAAGCTTTCTTT
NA TRBJ2-1 TRBV12-3/TRBV12-4 NA CASIRARRDYNEQFF TGTGCCAGCATCCGAGCCCGGAGGGACTACAATGAGCAGTTCTTC
many TRBJ2-1 TRBV14 TRBD2 CASSQVRTSVYNEQFF TGTGCCAGCAGCCAAGTACGGACTAGCGTCTACAATGAGCAGTTCTTC
NA TRBJ1-1 TRBV7-9 NA CARSTREGGGAFF TGTGCCAGAAGCACCCGTGAGGGAGGGGGGGCTTTCTTT
NA TRBJ2-3 TRBV28 TRBD2 CASSLGSSGMTSDTKYF TGTGCCAGTAGTTTAGGGAGTAGCGGGATGACCTCAGATACGAAGTATTTT
NA TRBJ2-2 TRBV11-1 NA CASSLGPLQAGELIF TGTGCCAGCAGTCTCGGGCCGCTTCAGGCCGGGGAGCTGATTTTT
many TRBJ2-1 TRBV29-1 TRBD2 CSVVGGRGSYNEQFF TGCAGCGTTGTGGGCGGGAGGGGCTCCTACAATGAGCAGTTCTTC
NA TRBJ2-3 TRBV28 NA CASSSRQVASTGTQYF TGTGCCAGCAGTTCCCGACAGGTGGCCAGCACAGGTACGCAGTATTTT